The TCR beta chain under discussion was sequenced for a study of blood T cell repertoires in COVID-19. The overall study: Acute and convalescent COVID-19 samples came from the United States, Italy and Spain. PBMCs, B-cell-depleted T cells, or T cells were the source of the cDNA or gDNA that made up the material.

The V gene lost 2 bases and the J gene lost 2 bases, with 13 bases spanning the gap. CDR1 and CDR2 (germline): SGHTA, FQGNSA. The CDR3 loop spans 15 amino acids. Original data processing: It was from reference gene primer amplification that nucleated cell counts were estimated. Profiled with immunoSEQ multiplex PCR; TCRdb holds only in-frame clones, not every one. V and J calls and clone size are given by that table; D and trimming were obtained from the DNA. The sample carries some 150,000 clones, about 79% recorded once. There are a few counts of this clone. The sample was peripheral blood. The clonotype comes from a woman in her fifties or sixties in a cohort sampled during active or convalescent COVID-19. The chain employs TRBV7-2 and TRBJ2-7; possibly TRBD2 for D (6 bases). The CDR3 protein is CASSLHGSGTYEQYF. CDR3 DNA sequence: TGTGCCAGCAGCTTACACGGTAGCGGAACCTACGAGCAGTACTTC.